This T cell receptor (beta chain) was profiled in a study of cytomegalovirus exposure and HLA in healthy donors. The PCR contained 60 Vbeta and 13 Jbeta primers. Here immunoSEQ multiplex PCR was the method, and the copy in TCRdb shows in-frame clones only, minus some. This sample yields roughly 190,000 clones, of which 75% to 85% are seen a single time; about 0.84% belongs to the top ten. The clonotype originates from a woman aged 18 to 35 in good health and CMV-seronegative. The specimen sequenced was PBMCs.

The CDR3 DNA reads as TGTGCCAGCAGCTGGACTAGCGGGAGGGCCCGGAATGAGCAGTTCTTC. It codes for CASSWTSGRARNEQFF. The genes are TRBV7-3 and TRBJ2-1, with TRBD2 matching 15 bases. Germline V gene lookup returns CDR1 SGHTA and CDR2 FQGTGA. The V gene end was trimmed by 4 bases and the J gene end by 7 bases; junction bases not matched to a gene: 5. This CDR3 has 16 amino acids. Variable domain in full (rest from reference TRBV7-3 and TRBJ2-1): GAGVSQTPSNKVTEKGKYVELRCDPISGHTALYWYRQSLGQGPEFLIYFQGTGAADDSGLPNDRFFAVRPEGSVSTLKIQRTERGDSAVYLCASSWTSGRARNEQFFGPGTRLTVL.